Below are 29 T cell receptor beta chains sequenced from a single sample in a study of blood T cell repertoires in COVID-19. Repertoires were generated with immunoSEQ multiplex PCR, while TCRdb's copy carries only in-frame clones and drops some. This repertoire shows 220,000 or so clones, roughly 85% found once; its top ten account for 2.9%. What was sequenced was peripheral blood. The origin of the receptors is a man aged 50-59 years who had recovered from COVID-19.

V is TRBV5-4 and J is TRBJ2-5, with TRBD1 as a possible D gene (6 bases). The germline V and J ends were trimmed by 4 bases and 5 bases, with 15 bases remaining between them. Germline V gene data show CDR1 as SGHNT and CDR2 as YYREEE (reference sequence). This CDR3 region has 14 residues. The DNA of the CDR3 is TGTGCCAGCAGCCCTACAGGGTTGGGGGAGACCCAGTACTTC. Its translation: CASSPTGLGETQYF.

On this clone: Compared with germline, one end of the junction differs, possibly owing to a read error. This chain links TRBV14 with TRBJ1-1; D is unclear. CDR3 length: 14 amino acids. In germline, CDR1 is SGHDN, CDR2 FVKESK. The CDR3 spells CASSQSRWNAEAFF. Written as DNA, the CDR3 is TGTGCCAGCAGCCAGTCTAGGTGGAACGCTGAAGCTTTCTTT.

V is TRBV6-6 and J is TRBJ1-1; D possibly corresponds to TRBD1 (6 bases). The CDR3 totals 15 residues. Germline lookup yields CDR1 MNHNY and CDR2 SVGAGI (reference sequence). Trimming stripped 4 bases from V and 0 bases from J, with 12 bases between. The CDR3 here is CASSWQGRMNTEAFF. CDR3 nucleotides: TGTGCCAGCAGTTGGCAGGGGCGAATGAACACTGAAGCTTTCTTT.

As concerns this clone: This sample includes further DNA sequences coding for the same CDR3. The chain has TRBV18 and TRBJ2-7; D unresolved. Germline V gives CDR1 KGHSH, CDR2 LQKENI. Trimming removed 3 bases from V and 0 bases from J, with 6 bases in between. This CDR3 comprises 13 residues. The CDR3 nucleotides are TGTGCCAGCTCACCGTTGAGCTCCTACGAGCAGTACTTC. Protein product: CASSPLSSYEQYF.

The gene calls are TRBV7-2 and TRBJ1-4; tentatively, D is TRBD1 (6 bases). V lost 2 bases, J lost 5 bases, and 15 bases lay in between. This CDR3 has 16 amino acids. Germline V CDR1 and CDR2: SGHTA, FQGNSA. CDR3: CASSLQGPLGNEKLFF. The CDR3 DNA follows: TGTGCCAGCAGCTTACAGGGGCCCTTGGGAAATGAAAAACTGTTTTTT.

The rearrangement uses TRBV2 and TRBJ2-1, with TRBD2 matching over 8 bases. Germline CDR1 is SNHLY and CDR2 is FYNNEI. The CDR3 sequence is 15 residues long. The V segment lost 6 bases and the J segment 0 bases; nucleotides outside the gene matches: 4. CDR3 protein: CASSSTSGSYNEQFF. The CDR3, as DNA: TGTGCCAGCAGCAGTACTAGCGGCTCCTACAATGAGCAGTTCTTC.

The rearrangement uses TRBV18 and TRBJ2-6; TRBD2 aligns across 7 bases. CDR3 length: 18 amino acids. V dropped 3 bases and J dropped 4; count of bases not matched to a gene: 12. Germline V gene data show CDR1 as KGHSH and CDR2 as LQKENI. The CDR3 protein is CASSPLSRGVTGANVLTF. The DNA for the CDR3 is TGTGCCAGCTCACCTCTCTCACGGGGGGTGACGGGGGCCAACGTCCTGACTTTC.

This clone was detected only once. The chain combines TRBV24-1 with TRBJ2-2; 12 bases fit TRBD2. V lost 4 bases, J lost 5 bases, and 1 base stayed unmatched. The CDR3 covers 15 residues. CDR1 and CDR2 from the germline V gene are KGHDR and SFDVKD. CDR3 coding DNA: TGTGCCACCAGTGAAGGACTAGCGGGGACCGGGGAGCTGTTTTTT. The encoded protein is CATSEGLAGTGELFF.

The chain is built from TRBV27 and TRBJ2-7; TRBD1 is a possible D gene (6 bases). V was cut by 9 bases and J by 4 bases, with 19 bases left in between. CDR3 length equals 14 residues. CDR1 is MNHEY and CDR2 is SMNVEV in the germline V gene (reference sequence). Here the CDR3 reads CASTKAGVGYEQYF. CDR3 DNA sequence: TGTGCCAGTACCAAAGCAGGGGTAGGGTACGAGCAGTACTTC.

V is TRBV2 and J is TRBJ1-2; D gene uncertain. V lost 10 bases and J 6 bases, leaving 15 bases between the germline ends. There are 12 residues in the CDR3. Germline V CDR1 and CDR2: SNHLY, FYNNEI. CDR3 DNA sequence: TGTGCCACCAGGTTAGCCGGGGATGGCTACACCTTC. It encodes CATRLAGDGYTF.

This rearrangement joins TRBV5-6 to TRBJ2-5; the match to TRBD1 covers 8 bases. This CDR3 has 14 residues. The V gene end was trimmed by 0 bases and the J gene end by 5 bases; junction bases not matched to a gene: 3. The germline V gene encodes CDR1 SGHDT and CDR2 YYEEEE. The CDR3 bases are TGTGCCAGCAGCTTGGCAGGGGGCTGGGAGACCCAGTACTTC. It encodes CASSLAGGWETQYF.

The V gene is TRBV27, the J gene TRBJ2-2, with 7 bases identical to TRBD2. CDR1 is MNHEY, CDR2 SMNVEV, per germline (reference sequence). This CDR3 spans 16 amino acids. Trimming cost V 8 bases and J 3 bases; bases outside gene matches: 12. The chain's CDR3 is CASRGVAERYTGELFF. CDR3 in DNA: TGTGCCAGCCGGGGGGTAGCGGAGAGATACACCGGGGAGCTGTTTTTT.

The rearrangement links TRBV6-5 to TRBJ2-1; 7 nucleotides match TRBD1. V was clipped by 6 bases and J by 4 bases; unmatched bases: 9. Per the germline V gene, CDR1 is MNHEY and CDR2 is SVGAGI. The CDR3 has 15 amino acids. DNA of the CDR3: TGTGCCAGCAGCTCGACAGGGACCGGGTACAATGAGCAGTTCTTC. Translated, it gives CASSSTGTGYNEQFF.

The chain couples TRBV30 to TRBJ2-7, with D possibly matching TRBD1 (5 bases). Germline V gives CDR1 GTSNPN, CDR2 SVGIG (reference sequence). The V end lost 4 bases, the J end lost 6 bases, and 16 bases lay between the germline ends. The CDR3 runs to 13 residues. CDR3 in amino acids: CAWTVGRTGEQYF. The DNA for the CDR3 is TGTGCCTGGACGGTCGGCCGTACAGGCGAGCAGTACTTC.

In this sample, this clone turned up once. The chain has TRBV28 and TRBJ1-5; D is perhaps TRBD1 (5 bases). Looked up from germline, CDR1 is MDHEN and CDR2 is SYDVKM. The CDR3 length is 15 residues. V was cut by 5 bases and J by 3 bases, with 14 bases left in between. The CDR3 loop is CASSQLRDSNQPQHF. DNA of the CDR3: TGTGCCAGCAGTCAGCTCCGGGACTCCAATCAGCCCCAGCATTTT.

This clone occurred a few times. The chain employs TRBV6-6 and TRBJ2-5; TRBD1 matches 11 bases. CDR3 length equals 15 residues. CDR1 is MNHNY, CDR2 SVGAGI, per germline (reference sequence). The V gene end was trimmed by 4 bases and the J gene end by 5 bases; junction bases not matched to a gene: 6. CDR3 in amino acids: CASSSDRGQGETQYF. CDR3 sequence (DNA): TGTGCCAGCAGTTCGGACAGGGGGCAGGGGGAGACCCAGTACTTC.

The rearrangement links TRBV28 to TRBJ1-1, with D possibly TRBD1 on 6 matching bases. Trimming left V 0 bases short and J 1 base short, with 9 bases between. CDR3 size: 15 residues. Germline-derived CDR1 and CDR2 are MDHEN and SYDVKM. CDR3 in DNA: TGTGCCAGCAGTTTATGGACAGGAAAGAACACTGAAGCTTTCTTT. Its protein product is CASSLWTGKNTEAFF.

A remark on this clone: The sample carries other DNA sequences with the same CDR3. CDR3 region: CASSPDRATEAFF. CDR3 sequence (DNA): TGTGCCAGCTCACCCGACAGGGCCACTGAAGCTTTCTTT. The chain uses TRBV18 and TRBJ1-1; TRBD1 aligns across 7 bases. V lost 3 bases to trimming and J lost 4 bases; unmatched junction nucleotides: 2. Germline values: CDR1 KGHSH, CDR2 LQKENI. The CDR3 covers 13 residues.

This clone was seen a few times. The chain recombines TRBV28 with TRBJ2-4; 8 bases line up with TRBD1. Trimming removed 6 bases from V and 0 bases from J; junction bases left unmatched: 22. This CDR3 comprises 21 residues. Germline V gives CDR1 MDHEN, CDR2 SYDVKM. CDR3 in DNA: TGTGCCAGCAGGCCTACGAATCTCCGGGGACAGGAACCTTCAGCCAAAAACATTCAGTACTTC. Translated: CASRPTNLRGQEPSAKNIQYF.

This clone was seen a single time. The chain links TRBV16 to TRBJ2-6; weak D call: TRBD1 (6 bases). Germline assignment: CDR1 KGHSY and CDR2 FQNENV. The V end was cut by 4 bases, the J end by 12 bases, with 13 bases between. The CDR3 consists of 13 residues. CDR3 coding DNA: TGTGCCAGCAGCCCGGGACAACTTGGCGTCCTGACTTTC. Residues: CASSPGQLGVLTF.

The chain recombines TRBV6-2 or TRBV6-3 with TRBJ1-2; D gene ambiguous. Germline CDR1 and CDR2: MNHEY and SVGEGT. The CDR3 contains 12 residues. With 4 bases removed from V and 7 bases from J, the gap between germline ends came to 10 bases. The DNA for the CDR3 is TGTGCCAGCAGTTCGATGGGCAGTGGCTACACCTTC. As protein: CASSSMGSGYTF.

The chain has TRBV27 and TRBJ2-1; D possibly corresponds to TRBD2 (6 bases). The V end was cut by 4 bases, the J end by 5 bases, with 18 bases between. CDR1 and CDR2 from the germline V gene are MNHEY and SMNVEV (reference sequence). This CDR3 is 16 amino acids long. The DNA of the CDR3 is TGTGCCAGCAGTTCCCCCCGGGGAGCGGGTCACAATGAGCAGTTCTTC. Translating gives CASSSPRGAGHNEQFF.

This sequence joins TRBV7-9 and TRBJ2-5; 8 nucleotides align to TRBD1. Looked up from germline, CDR1 is SEHNR and CDR2 is FQNEAQ (reference sequence). This CDR3 has 14 amino acids. J gave up 2 bases and V 6 bases, and 5 bases lay outside the gene matches. This chain's CDR3 is CASRWDRNQETQYF. CDR3 nucleotides: TGTGCCAGCAGGTGGGACAGGAATCAAGAGACCCAGTACTTC.

The V gene is TRBV7-9, the J gene TRBJ1-6; 9 nucleotides line up with TRBD1. The CDR3 runs to 15 residues. CDR1 and CDR2 from the germline V gene are SEHNR and FQNEAQ (reference sequence). Trimming cost V 5 bases and J 7 bases; bases outside gene matches: 6. This chain's CDR3 is CASSPGTGTNSPLHF. Here the CDR3 DNA reads TGTGCCAGCAGCCCCGGGACAGGGACGAATTCACCCCTCCACTTT. Full variable domain (rest looked up from reference TRBV7-9 and TRBJ1-6): DTGVSQNPRHKITKRGQNVTFRCDPISEHNRLYWYRQTLGQGPEFLTYFQNEAQLEKSRLLSDRFSAERPKGSFSTLEIQRTEQGDSAMYLCASSPGTGTNSPLHFGNGTRLTVT.

The chain carries TRBV13 and TRBJ2-2; weak D call: TRBD2 (6 bases). The CDR3 has 13 amino acids. The V end was cut by 5 bases, the J end by 9 bases, with 13 bases between. CDR1 and CDR2 from the germline V gene are PRHDT and FYEKMQ (reference sequence). CDR3 bases: TGTGCCAGCAGCCCCGGGAGTTCCCGGGAGCTGTTTTTT. Protein product: CASSPGSSRELFF.

With regard to this clone: The same CDR3 arises from other DNA sequences in this sample as well. The J gene is TRBJ2-7, the V gene TRBV7-2, with 9 positions matching TRBD1. In germline, CDR1 is SGHTA, CDR2 FQGNSA. The V and J ends lost 2 bases and 1 base, in that order; junction bases with no gene match: 3. The CDR3 contains 15 residues. The CDR3 DNA reads as TGTGCCAGCAGCTTACGACAGGGGGGGTCCTACGAGCAGTACTTC. It translates to CASSLRQGGSYEQYF.

The V and J genes are TRBV30 and TRBJ1-3; D call uncertain. The CDR3 covers 14 residues. Germline lookup yields CDR1 GTSNPN and CDR2 SVGIG (reference sequence). Trimming removed 0 bases from V and 7 bases from J, with 13 bases in between. Written as DNA, the CDR3 is TGTGCCTGGAGTGTACAACGACGCGGGAACACCATATATTTT. Protein product: CAWSVQRRGNTIYF. Full variable domain (remainder filled in from reference TRBV30 and TRBJ1-3): SQTIHQWPATLVQPVGSPLSLECTVEGTSNPNLYWYRQAAGRGLQLLFYSVGIGQISSEVPQNLSASRPQDRQFILSSKKLLLSDSGFYLCAWSVQRRGNTIYFGEGSWLTVV.

This sequence joins TRBV5-1 and TRBJ2-1; 8 positions match TRBD2. Trimming cost V 0 bases and J 2 bases; bases outside gene matches: 4. In germline, CDR1 is SGHRS, CDR2 YFSETQ. This CDR3 is 16 amino acids long. CDR3 sequence: CASSLVSLAAYNEQFF. The CDR3 DNA follows: TGCGCCAGCAGCTTGGTTTCACTAGCGGCCTACAATGAGCAGTTCTTC.

The chain has TRBV15 and TRBJ2-5, with 9 bases fitting TRBD2. The CDR3 has 17 residues. J gave up 2 bases and V 5 bases, and 12 bases lay outside the gene matches. The germline V gene encodes CDR1 LNHNV and CDR2 YYDKDF (reference sequence). Here the CDR3 reads CATSSRQGLAGQETQYF. The CDR3 DNA sequence: TGTGCCACCAGCTCTCGACAGGGACTAGCCGGGCAAGAGACCCAGTACTTC.